These 20 T cell receptor beta chains share one sample of origin, sequenced in a study of shared clonotypes between healthy human individuals. Assay: immunoSEQ multiplex PCR; the TCRdb copy retains only in-frame clones and omits some. The sample contains 950,000 to 1,200,000 clones, approximately 80% of which appear only once. The sequenced sample was memory CD4+ T cells from PBMCs. The subset: CD45RA-negative fraction. These receptors came from a man between 18 and 35 years old in good health. Some clones in this sample may be carry-over from other donors' samples.

The genes are TRBV2 and TRBJ2-5, with D perhaps matching TRBD1 (7 bases). Germline V CDR1 and CDR2: SNHLY, FYNNEI. Trimming cost V 6 bases and J 4 bases, with 12 bases left between them. The CDR3 is 13 residues long. DNA of the CDR3: TGTGCCAGCAGGCGGGACAGTCGAGAGACCCAGTACTTC. Its protein product is CASRRDSRETQYF. The full variable domain, with the rest looked up from reference TRBV2 and TRBJ2-5, is EPEVTQTPSHQVTQMGQEVILRCVPISNHLYFYWYRQILGQKVEFLVSFYNNEISEKSEIFDDQFSVERPDGSNFTLKIRSTKLEDSAMYFCASRRDSRETQYFGPGTRLLVL.

The rearrangement joins TRBV9 to TRBJ1-2, with D maybe TRBD1 (5 bases). This CDR3 is 16 amino acids long. The germline V and J ends were trimmed by 3 bases and 2 bases, with 17 bases remaining between them. Per the germline V gene, CDR1 is SGDLS and CDR2 is YYNGEE. The CDR3 DNA follows: TGTGCCAGCAGCGCCCCCCGAGGGCAGGGCAACTATGGCTACACCTTC. Its protein is CASSAPRGQGNYGYTF. Together with reference TRBV9 and TRBJ1-2, the CDR3 gives the full variable domain: DSGVTQTPKHLITATGQRVTLRCSPRSGDLSVYWYQQSLDQGLQFLIQYYNGEERAKGNILERFSAQQFPDLHSELNLSSLELGDSALYFCASSAPRGQGNYGYTFGSGTRLTVV.

The J gene is TRBJ1-1, the V gene TRBV27; TRBD1 agrees at 7 bases. The V and J ends lost 2 bases and 0 bases, in that order; junction bases with no gene match: 6. The CDR3 sequence is 16 residues long. Germline loops: CDR1 MNHEY, CDR2 SMNVEV (reference sequence). CDR3 sequence reads: CASSLNPGGMNTEAFF. In DNA form, the CDR3 reads TGTGCCAGCAGTTTAAACCCAGGGGGAATGAACACTGAAGCTTTCTTT.

The rearrangement uses TRBV12-5 and TRBJ1-2; 7 nucleotides agree with TRBD1. V gave up 5 bases and J gave up 5 bases; unmatched junction bases: 8. This CDR3 region has 14 residues. Germline assignment: CDR1 LGHNT and CDR2 FRNRAP. CDR3 DNA sequence: TGTGCTAGTGGTATATCTGGACAGGCATATGGCTACACCTTC. Translation: CASGISGQAYGYTF.

The V call is TRBV6-1, the J call TRBJ2-7, with 7 bases fitting TRBD1. Germline CDR1 reads MNHNS; CDR2 reads SASEGT. V lost 1 base and J lost 5; bases outside the gene matches: 5. The CDR3 is 14 amino acids. The DNA for the CDR3 is TGTGCCAGCAGTGAAGTAGGGGGCAATCACGAGCAGTACTTC. Translating it yields CASSEVGGNHEQYF.

The rearrangement links TRBV2 to TRBJ2-5; D is possibly TRBD1 (6 bases). V lost 7 bases and J 3 bases, leaving 15 bases between the germline ends. Germline V gene sequence: CDR1 SNHLY, CDR2 FYNNEI. The CDR3 sequence is 14 residues long. CDR3 residues: CASIRSRTEETQYF. CDR3 bases: TGTGCCAGCATTAGGAGTAGGACAGAAGAGACCCAGTACTTC.

This chain joins TRBV19 and TRBJ2-1, with 7 bases that match TRBD2. Trimming removed 7 bases from V and 7 bases from J; junction bases left unmatched: 13. The CDR3 sequence is 15 residues long. Germline V gives CDR1 LNHDA, CDR2 SQIVND (reference sequence). The CDR3, as DNA: TGTGCCAGTATGGAGTGGGGCGGGAGTGGTAATGAGCAGTTCTTC. Translated: CASMEWGGSGNEQFF.

The rearrangement uses TRBV5-4 and TRBJ2-3; no firm D call. This CDR3 contains 14 residues. CDR1 is SGHNT, CDR2 YYREEE, per germline (reference sequence). V shed 0 bases and J shed 3 bases, with 8 bases lying between them. The CDR3 region has the DNA TGTGCCAGCAGCTTGGAAGGAGCGACAGATACGCAGTATTTT. It is translated as CASSLEGATDTQYF.

The gene calls are TRBV18 and TRBJ1-2; 8 nucleotides match TRBD1. This CDR3 has 15 amino acids. V was pared by 4 bases and J by 2 bases, with 6 bases of the junction left unmatched. CDR1 and CDR2 from the germline V gene are KGHSH and LQKENI. CDR3 DNA: TGTGCCAGCTCACTACAGACAGGGGTCAACTATGGCTACACCTTC. This sequence encodes CASSLQTGVNYGYTF.

This clone appeared a few times. This rearrangement joins TRBV27 to TRBJ2-7; D uncertain. The V gene lost 10 bases and the J gene lost 4 bases, with 17 bases spanning the gap. This CDR3 has 13 residues. Per the germline V gene, CDR1 is MNHEY and CDR2 is SMNVEV (reference sequence). The CDR3 sequence is CATGPRAEYEQYF. CDR3 nucleotides: TGTGCCACCGGCCCCCGGGCGGAATACGAGCAGTACTTC.

V gene TRBV5-4 combines with J gene TRBJ2-5, with D tentatively TRBD2 (6 bases). V was pared by 9 bases and J by 4 bases, with 16 bases between. Germline V gene lookup returns CDR1 SGHNT and CDR2 YYREEE (reference sequence). The CDR3 length is 13 residues. The CDR3 is CATRHYGGETQYF. CDR3 nucleotide sequence: TGTGCCACCCGTCATTACGGGGGAGAGACCCAGTACTTC. Filled out from reference TRBV5-4 and TRBJ2-5, the complete variable domain reads ETGVTQSPTHLIKTRGQQVTLRCSSQSGHNTVSWYQQALGQGPQFIFQYYREEENGRGNFPPRFSGLQFPNYSSELNVNALELDDSALYLCATRHYGGETQYFGPGTRLLVL.

This clone was counted a few times. V is TRBV5-1 and J is TRBJ1-2; D is unclear. Per germline, CDR1 SGHRS and CDR2 YFSETQ. V lost 5 bases and J 4 bases, leaving 12 bases between the germline ends. This CDR3 contains 13 residues. The CDR3 loop reads CASRADVRYGYTF. In DNA, the CDR3 is TGCGCCAGCAGGGCCGACGTACGCTATGGCTACACCTTC.

CDR3 bases: TGTGCCAGCAGCGCCCTTCCCTCGGCGGGAGAACCAGGAGAGCAGTACTTC. This translates into CASSALPSAGEPGEQYF. The gene calls are TRBV9 and TRBJ2-7, with TRBD2 identical over 7 bases. From germline, CDR1 is SGDLS and CDR2 YYNGEE. Trimming cost V 3 bases and J 7 bases; bases outside gene matches: 19. The CDR3 length is 17 residues.

The V and J genes are TRBV28 and TRBJ1-2; a weak D match, TRBD1 (6 bases). This CDR3 is 15 amino acids long. The V end lost 9 bases, the J end lost 4 bases, and 21 bases lay between the germline ends. Looked up from germline, CDR1 is MDHEN and CDR2 is SYDVKM. The DNA for the CDR3 is TGTGCCAGTAAAACCCCCGGGGGCGAAGGCTATGGCTACACCTTC. Amino acid sequence: CASKTPGGEGYGYTF.

The chain uses TRBV12-2 and TRBJ2-1; the tabulated D call, TRBD2, remains unverified against the DNA. TRBV12-2 is deemed a pseudogene. The CDR3 totals 17 residues. The CDR3 here is CANRNSPGGRALGEQFF. CDR3 nucleotides: TGTGCAAACAGGAATAGCCCTGGCGGGAGGGCACTAGGGGAGCAGTTCTTC.

V usage is TRBV20-1 and J usage is TRBJ2-3; no definite D call. The V and J ends lost 4 bases and 5 bases respectively, with 4 bases between them. This CDR3 has 10 residues. Germline loops: CDR1 DFQATT, CDR2 SNEGSKA (reference sequence). The CDR3 DNA follows: TGCAGTGCTACCGGAGATACGCAGTATTTT. Amino acids: CSATGDTQYF.

The J gene is TRBJ2-1, the V gene TRBV19, with TRBD2 as a possible D gene (6 bases). Germline V gene lookup returns CDR1 LNHDA and CDR2 SQIVND (reference sequence). This CDR3 is built from 13 residues. Trimming took 10 bases from V and 5 from J, leaving 15 bases between them. The CDR3 loop reads CATHGRADNEQFF. The CDR3 bases are TGTGCCACTCACGGGAGAGCGGACAATGAGCAGTTCTTC.

This clone turned up a few times. This sample includes further DNA sequences coding for the same CDR3. The J gene is TRBJ2-1, the V gene TRBV2; 8 bases are a match to TRBD2. The CDR3 covers 15 residues. After removal of 5 bases from V and 0 bases from J, the junction contained 3 bases not matched to a gene. Looked up from germline, CDR1 is SNHLY and CDR2 is FYNNEI. CDR3 DNA: TGTGCCAGCAGTTTGAGCGGGAGCTCCTACAATGAGCAGTTCTTC. Translation gives CASSLSGSSYNEQFF.

In regard to this clone: Other nucleotide sequences in the sample specify the same CDR3. This CDR3 is CASSLRRNTEAFF. The CDR3 DNA is TGTGCCAGCAGCTTGAGGAGAAACACTGAAGCTTTCTTT. The chain combines TRBV7-3 with TRBJ1-1; no clear D gene. Germline CDR1 and CDR2: SGHTA and FQGTGA. This CDR3 has 13 amino acids. With 3 bases removed from V and 2 bases from J, the gap between germline ends came to 7 bases.

The CDR3 coding sequence is TGTGCCACCAGCAGAGTCCCGAGAGTTGGGACAGATACGCAGTATTTT. Translated, it gives CATSRVPRVGTDTQYF. The chain couples TRBV15 to TRBJ2-3, with no clear D. This CDR3 contains 16 residues. CDR1 LNHNV and CDR2 YYDKDF come from the germline V gene (reference sequence). V dropped 1 base and J dropped 3 bases, with 14 bases sitting between them.